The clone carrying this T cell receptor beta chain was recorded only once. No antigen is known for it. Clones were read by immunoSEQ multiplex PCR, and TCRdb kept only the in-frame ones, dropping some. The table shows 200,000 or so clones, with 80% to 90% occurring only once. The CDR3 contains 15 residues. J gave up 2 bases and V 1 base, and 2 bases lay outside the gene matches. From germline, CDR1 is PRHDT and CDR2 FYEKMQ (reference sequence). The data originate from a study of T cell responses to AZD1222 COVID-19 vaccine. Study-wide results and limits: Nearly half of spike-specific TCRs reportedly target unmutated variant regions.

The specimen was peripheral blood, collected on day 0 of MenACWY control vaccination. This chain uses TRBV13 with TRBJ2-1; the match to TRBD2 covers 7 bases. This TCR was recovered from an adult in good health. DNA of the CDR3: TGTGCCAGCAGCTTAGTGGGGACTACCTACAATGAGCAGTTCTTC. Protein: CASSLVGTTYNEQFF.